The 11 T cell receptor beta chains listed next were all sequenced from one sample in a study of shared clonotypes between healthy human individuals. Generated by immunoSEQ multiplex PCR, the TCRdb table keeps only in-frame clones and is missing some. The sample carries roughly 1,100,000 clones, roughly 70% recorded once. The source material was memory CD4+ T cells sorted from blood. The subset was: CD45RA-negative fraction. All receptors derive from a young man in good health.

This chain links TRBV5-6 with TRBJ2-7; 11 bases fit TRBD1. Germline CDR1 SGHDT, CDR2 YYEEEE. With 4 bases clipped from V and 3 bases from J, the junction kept 3 bases outside the gene matches. The CDR3 consists of 14 residues. Here the CDR3 reads CASSGDRGYYEQYF. In nucleotides, the CDR3 is TGTGCCAGCAGCGGGGACAGGGGGTACTACGAGCAGTACTTC. Looking up the rest from reference TRBV5-6 and TRBJ2-7 gives the full variable domain: DAGVTQSPTHLIKTRGQQVTLRCSPKSGHDTVSWYQQALGQGPQFIFQYYEEEERQRGNFPDRFSGHQFPNYSSELNVNALLLGDSALYLCASSGDRGYYEQYFGPGTRLTVT.

Comment on this clone: Other DNA sequences in this specimen translate into the identical CDR3. This rearrangement joins TRBV6-5 to TRBJ2-3; no firm D call. Germline CDR1 reads MNHEY; CDR2 reads SVGAGI. The CDR3 is 11 residues long. Trimming cost V 6 bases and J 4 bases, with 5 bases left between them. As DNA, the CDR3 is TGTGCCAGCAGCCGGTCAGATACGCAGTATTTT. It specifies CASSRSDTQYF.

This chain uses TRBV19 with TRBJ1-5; D is uncertain. The germline gives CDR1 LNHDA, CDR2 SQIVND (reference sequence). The V gene lost 7 bases and the J gene lost 4 bases, with 11 bases spanning the gap. This CDR3 spans 13 amino acids. CDR3 protein: CASIGHWNQPQHF. The CDR3 DNA reads TGTGCCAGTATCGGCCATTGGAATCAGCCCCAGCATTTT.

This chain links TRBV11-2 with TRBJ2-7; TRBD1 matches 7 bases. The CDR3 extends over 17 amino acids. CDR1 and CDR2 from the germline V gene are SGHAT and FQNNGV. Trimming removed 1 base from V and 2 bases from J; junction bases left unmatched: 11. CDR3 nucleotide sequence: TGTGCCAGCAGCTTAGGGGACAGCCCTACTACCCCCTACGAGCAGTACTTC. It encodes CASSLGDSPTTPYEQYF.

This rearrangement joins TRBV5-4 to TRBJ1-2, with D unclear. Trimming pared 0 bases from V and 8 bases from J, leaving 20 bases between. CDR1 and CDR2 from the germline V gene are SGHNT and YYREEE (reference sequence). The CDR3 totals 16 residues. CDR3 protein: CASSLEISSMNQGYTF. CDR3 coding DNA: TGTGCCAGCAGCTTGGAAATATCGTCCATGAATCAGGGCTACACCTTC.

Only one count was recorded for this clone. The rearrangement links TRBV19 to TRBJ2-7, with 7 bases identical to TRBD1. The V gene's germline CDR1 is LNHDA and CDR2 SQIVND (reference sequence). The CDR3 is made up of 13 amino acids. Germline trimming cut 5 bases from V and 3 bases from J; bases unmatched to any gene: 4. CDR3 coding DNA: TGTGCCAGTAGTCCTCGGACAGGCTACGAGCAGTACTTC. Protein: CASSPRTGYEQYF.

This clone was picked up a small number of times. The chain is built from TRBV7-9 and TRBJ1-1, with D possibly being TRBD1 (6 bases). V was clipped by 4 bases and J by 3 bases, with 12 bases between them. The CDR3 contains 14 residues. Germline V lookup: CDR1 SEHNR, CDR2 FQNEAQ (reference sequence). The CDR3 loop is CASSSQGWDTEAFF. The CDR3 bases are TGTGCCAGCAGCTCACAGGGTTGGGACACTGAAGCTTTCTTT.

The chain recombines TRBV18 with TRBJ2-1; possibly TRBD1 or TRBD2 for D (5 bases each). Germline CDR1 KGHSH, CDR2 LQKENI. The CDR3 is made up of 15 amino acids. Between the trimmed V and J ends, which lost 6 bases and 3 bases, there was a span of 15 bases. Written as DNA, the CDR3 is TGTGCCAGCTCCCGGGACGGGCTAATCTACAATGAGCAGTTCTTC. Amino acids: CASSRDGLIYNEQFF.

This clone was found a few times. The J gene is TRBJ2-1, the V gene TRBV19; 9 nucleotides align to TRBD2. The J segment lost 13 bases and the V segment lost 3 bases, leaving 13 bases of the junction unmatched. Germline V gives CDR1 LNHDA, CDR2 SQIVND (reference sequence). This CDR3 spans 15 amino acids. The CDR3 loop reads CASSIPPPYSGGQFF. CDR3 DNA sequence: TGTGCCAGTAGTATCCCCCCCCCGTATAGCGGGGGACAGTTCTTC.

The genes are TRBV4-1 and TRBJ2-3, with D possibly matching TRBD1 (5 bases). The CDR3 spans 17 residues. Germline CDR1 is MGHRA and CDR2 is YSYEKL. Between the trimmed V and J ends, which lost 1 base and 6 bases, there was a span of 20 bases. In nucleotides, the CDR3 is TGCGCCAGCAGCCAAGGCCCCTCGCAGGGCCACAGGGATACGCAGTATTTT. Amino acid sequence: CASSQGPSQGHRDTQYF.

The genes are TRBV28 and TRBJ1-2, with 7 bases fitting TRBD1. Looked up from germline, CDR1 is MDHEN and CDR2 is SYDVKM. The CDR3 loop spans 18 amino acids. V was pared by 5 bases and J by 0 bases, with 15 bases of the junction left unmatched. CDR3 amino acids: CASSVTGQQPVANYGYTF. The CDR3 nucleotides are TGTGCCAGCAGTGTCACGGGACAGCAGCCGGTAGCTAACTATGGCTACACCTTC.